The next 20 T cell receptor beta chains were all read from a single sample in a study of cytomegalovirus exposure and HLA in healthy donors. The PCR contained 60 Vbeta and 13 Jbeta primers. TCRdb's table, derived via immunoSEQ multiplex PCR, lists solely in-frame clones and lacks some. This table holds a few hundred thousand clones, about 74% found once. Material for sequencing was PBMCs. These receptors all stem from a woman under 40 in good health and CMV-seronegative.

The sample holds one count of this clone. The junction departs from germline at one end; a sequencing error may be responsible. The chain links TRBV5-4 to TRBJ2-3, with 11 bases that match TRBD2. The CDR3 runs 17 residues. Looked up from germline, CDR1 is SGHNT and CDR2 is YYREEE (reference sequence). The CDR3, as DNA: TGTGCCGGCAGCTTGGGAGGTAGCGGGAGGGGCACAGATACGCAGTATTTT. This gives the protein CAGSLGGSGRGTDTQYF.

The chain joins TRBV28 to TRBJ2-1, with 11 bases matching TRBD2. This CDR3 is 20 amino acids long. Looked up from germline, CDR1 is MDHEN and CDR2 is SYDVKM. Unmatched junction bases numbered 26, after V lost 8 bases and J lost 8 bases. This CDR3 is CASPPPGLAGDADVGYEQFF. CDR3 in DNA: TGTGCCAGCCCACCACCAGGACTAGCGGGCGACGCCGATGTCGGGTATGAGCAGTTCTTC.

The CDR3: CASSFQAAPSPLHF. The CDR3 DNA is TGTGCCAGCAGCTTTCAGGCTGCGCCATCGCCCCTCCACTTT. V and J are TRBV5-6 and TRBJ1-6; unclear D gene. The germline V gene has CDR1 SGHDT and CDR2 YYEEEE. Trimming removed 2 bases at V and 13 bases at J, with 16 bases between. CDR3 length: 14 amino acids.

This chain uses TRBV5-4 with TRBJ1-1; D call uncertain. The CDR3 covers 15 residues. The germline gives CDR1 SGHNT, CDR2 YYREEE (reference sequence). V was trimmed by 5 bases and J by 0 bases, leaving 14 bases between them. This CDR3 is CASSLSGRLNTEAFF. DNA of the CDR3: TGTGCCAGCAGTTTGAGCGGACGGCTGAACACTGAAGCTTTCTTT.

V and J are TRBV30 and TRBJ1-5; D gene uncertain. The germline gives CDR1 GTSNPN, CDR2 SVGIG (reference sequence). Trimming stripped 1 base from V and 5 bases from J, with 9 bases between. This CDR3 comprises 13 residues. The CDR3 nucleotides read TGTGCCTGGAGTGGAGGAGGGTATCAGCCCCAGCATTTT. This translates into CAWSGGGYQPQHF.

The genes are TRBV29-1 and TRBJ2-7; 9 nucleotides line up with TRBD1. The CDR3 has 15 residues. Unmatched junction bases numbered 12, after V lost 5 bases and J lost 4 bases. The germline CDR1 and CDR2 sequences are SQVTM and ANQGSEA. CDR3 amino acids: CSVMVQDRGRYEQYF. CDR3 in DNA: TGCAGCGTTATGGTTCAGGACAGGGGCCGATACGAGCAGTACTTC.

The chain employs TRBV5-1 and TRBJ1-2; tentative D call: TRBD1 (6 bases). The CDR3 extends over 15 amino acids. CDR1 SGHRS and CDR2 YFSETQ come from the germline V gene. The V gene lost 0 bases and the J gene lost 1 base, with 10 bases spanning the gap. CDR3 bases: TGCGCCAGCAGCTTGGCCTCAGGGGTTAACTATGGCTACACCTTC. It is translated as CASSLASGVNYGYTF.

V gene TRBV30 combines with J gene TRBJ2-3, with D perhaps TRBD2 (5 bases). This CDR3 is built from 14 residues. Trimming took off 0 bases at V and 4 bases at J, with 11 bases between the two ends. From germline, CDR1 is GTSNPN and CDR2 SVGIG (reference sequence). The chain's CDR3 is CAWSVGSASDTQYF. CDR3 nucleotide sequence: TGTGCCTGGAGTGTAGGTAGCGCGTCAGATACGCAGTATTTT.

The chain uses TRBV30 and TRBJ1-2, with D tentatively TRBD1 (6 bases). The germline gives CDR1 GTSNPN, CDR2 SVGIG (reference sequence). Trimming shortened V by 4 bases and J by 4 bases, and 13 bases separated the two germline ends. CDR3 length: 13 amino acids. The CDR3 DNA reads TGTGCCTGGACGGGCAGGGGTTTCTATGGCTACACCTTC. Protein: CAWTGRGFYGYTF.

This clone was detected once. The V and J genes are TRBV4-1 and TRBJ2-7; D is perhaps TRBD1 (5 bases). Trimming shortened V by 6 bases and J by 2 bases, and 8 bases separated the two germline ends. The germline V gene encodes CDR1 MGHRA and CDR2 YSYEKL. The CDR3 has 12 residues. For the CDR3, the DNA is TGCGCCAGCAGGGACACTGCCTACGAGCAGTACTTC. Its protein is CASRDTAYEQYF.

As regards this clone: The junction departs from germline at one end; a sequencing error may be responsible. The chain employs TRBV7-9 and TRBJ2-1, with D possibly TRBD1 on 5 matching bases. The CDR3 is made up of 13 amino acids. CDR1 SEHNR and CDR2 FQNEAQ come from the germline V gene (reference sequence). DNA for the CDR3: TGTTCCAGCAGCTTAGGGGCAGCCGGTGAGCAGTTCTTC. Residues: CSSSLGAAGEQFF. Together with reference TRBV7-9 and TRBJ2-1, the CDR3 gives the full variable domain: DTGVSQNPRHKITKRGQNVTFRCDPISEHNRLYWYRQTLGQGPEFLTYFQNEAQLEKSRLLSDRFSAERPKGSFSTLEIQRTEQGDSAMYLCSSSLGAAGEQFFGPGTRLTVL.

This chain connects TRBV19 to TRBJ1-5; weak D call: TRBD1 (5 bases). V lost 6 bases, J lost 8 bases, and 11 bases lay in between. The CDR3 is made up of 12 amino acids. Germline CDR1 is LNHDA and CDR2 is SQIVND (reference sequence). The CDR3 is CASRAGLEPQHF. The CDR3 coding sequence is TGTGCCAGTAGAGCAGGGTTGGAGCCCCAGCATTTT.

V is TRBV5-4 and J is TRBJ2-5; 7 nucleotides align to TRBD2. The germline gives CDR1 SGHNT, CDR2 YYREEE (reference sequence). V was clipped by 4 bases and J by 9 bases; unmatched bases: 9. The CDR3 has 13 amino acids. This CDR3 is CASSVLAGEAQYF. CDR3 DNA sequence: TGTGCCAGCAGCGTGTTGGCGGGGGAGGCCCAGTACTTC.

This sequence joins TRBV5-4 and TRBJ2-1; D is uncertain. CDR1 and CDR2 from the germline V gene are SGHNT and YYREEE (reference sequence). This CDR3 has 13 amino acids. Deletions cut 0 bases from V and 15 bases from J, with 16 bases between. CDR3 loop: CASSLAGSPEVFF. The CDR3 nucleotides read TGTGCCAGCAGCTTGGCCGGGTCCCCAGAAGTGTTCTTC.

The rearrangement links TRBV15 to TRBJ2-5, with D unresolved. The V gene's germline CDR1 is LNHNV and CDR2 YYDKDF (reference sequence). V lost 6 bases and J lost 5, with 7 bases in between. The CDR3 has 11 residues. The CDR3 bases are TGTGCCACCAGTATTAGCGAGACCCAGTACTTC. Translated: CATSISETQYF.

About this clone: The CDR3 end shows no conserved phenylalanine or tryptophan, and so a read error is likely. Because the CDR3's place on the DNA is in doubt, the DNA is left out and the CDR3 is given as listed by TCRdb. The gene calls are TRBV5-1 and TRBJ1-3. Per germline, CDR1 SGHRS and CDR2 YFSETQ. The CDR3 sequence runs 14 residues, both termini included. The chain's CDR3 is CASSSLETGNTVYL.

V and J are TRBV19 and TRBJ2-7; D unresolved. The V gene lost 5 bases and the J gene lost 2 bases, with 13 bases spanning the gap. CDR3 size: 14 residues. The germline V gene encodes CDR1 LNHDA and CDR2 SQIVND (reference sequence). CDR3 sequence: CASSAQTAAYEQYF. CDR3 nucleotide sequence: TGTGCCAGTAGTGCTCAGACTGCCGCCTACGAGCAGTACTTC.

This clone is a singleton in its sample. This sample also contains other DNA sequences that code for the same CDR3. The V call is TRBV4-1, the J call TRBJ1-1; 8 bases map to TRBD1. The ends lost 1 base at V and 3 bases at J; junction bases unmatched: 4. The CDR3 sequence is 15 residues long. Germline V lookup: CDR1 MGHRA, CDR2 YSYEKL. CDR3 coding DNA: TGCGCCAGCAGCCAAGGCCAGGGGGCGTACACTGAAGCTTTCTTT. Translating gives CASSQGQGAYTEAFF.

This clone has a single count. The CDR3 region has the DNA TGTGCCAGTAATCACGGACTATTATACGAGCAGTACTTC. Protein product: CASNHGLLYEQYF. V is TRBV19 and J is TRBJ2-7; D possibly corresponds to TRBD2 (6 bases). The CDR3 extends over 13 amino acids. Trimming pared 7 bases from V and 4 bases from J, leaving 14 bases between. The germline CDR1 and CDR2 sequences are LNHDA and SQIVND (reference sequence).

The chain combines TRBV7-9 with TRBJ2-5; D perhaps matches TRBD1 (6 bases). Looked up from germline, CDR1 is SEHNR and CDR2 is FQNEAQ (reference sequence). Trimming stripped 2 bases from V and 7 bases from J, with 14 bases between. CDR3 length equals 14 residues. The CDR3: CASSLSNIRGTQYF. The CDR3 coding sequence is TGTGCCAGCAGCTTATCCAACATCAGGGGGACCCAGTACTTC.